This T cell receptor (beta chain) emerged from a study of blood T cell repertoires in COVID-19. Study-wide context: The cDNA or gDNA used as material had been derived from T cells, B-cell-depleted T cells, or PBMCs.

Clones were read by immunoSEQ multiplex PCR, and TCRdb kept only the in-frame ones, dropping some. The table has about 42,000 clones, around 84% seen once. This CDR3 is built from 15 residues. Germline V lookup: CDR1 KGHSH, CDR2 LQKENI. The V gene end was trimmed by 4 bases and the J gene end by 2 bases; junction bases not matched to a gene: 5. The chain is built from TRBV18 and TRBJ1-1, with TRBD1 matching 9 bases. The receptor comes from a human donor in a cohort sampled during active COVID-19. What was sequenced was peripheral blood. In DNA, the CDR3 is TGTGCCAGCTCACTACGGACAGGGGACAACACTGAAGCTTTCTTT. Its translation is CASSLRTGDNTEAFF.